This T cell receptor (beta chain) was identified in a study of blood T cell repertoires in COVID-19. Seattle researchers signed up patients amid active infection and tracked them longitudinally. The CDR3 is 14 amino acids. Germline V gene lookup returns CDR1 MNHEY and CDR2 SMNVEV (reference sequence). V lost 5 bases, J lost 6 bases, and 14 bases lay in between. Method: immunoSEQ multiplex PCR; TCRdb's copy keeps in-frame clones and lacks some. The sample contains 350,000 or so clones, about 87% of which appear only once. Sequencing input: peripheral blood. The origin of this receptor is a woman aged 25 to 45 with COVID-19, enrolled during active disease. The rearrangement links TRBV27 to TRBJ1-5; the D gene is possibly TRBD1 (6 bases). Here the CDR3 reads CASSQRGGVQPQHF. In DNA form, the CDR3 reads TGTGCCAGCAGTCAACGAGGGGGGGTTCAGCCCCAGCATTTT.